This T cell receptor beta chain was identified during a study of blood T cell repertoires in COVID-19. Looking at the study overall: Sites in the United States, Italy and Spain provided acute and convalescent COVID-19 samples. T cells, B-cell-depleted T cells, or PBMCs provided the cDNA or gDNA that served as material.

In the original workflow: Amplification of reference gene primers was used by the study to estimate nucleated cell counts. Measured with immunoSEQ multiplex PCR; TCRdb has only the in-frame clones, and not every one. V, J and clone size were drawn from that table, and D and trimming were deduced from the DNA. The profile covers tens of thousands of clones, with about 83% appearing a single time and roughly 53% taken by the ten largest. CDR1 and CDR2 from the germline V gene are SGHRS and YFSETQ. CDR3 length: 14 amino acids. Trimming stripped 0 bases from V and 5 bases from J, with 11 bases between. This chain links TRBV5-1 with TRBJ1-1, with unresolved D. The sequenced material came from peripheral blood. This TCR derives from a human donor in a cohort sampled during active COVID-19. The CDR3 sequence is CASSLERPGTEAFF. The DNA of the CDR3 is TGCGCCAGCAGCTTGGAAAGGCCGGGGACTGAAGCTTTCTTT. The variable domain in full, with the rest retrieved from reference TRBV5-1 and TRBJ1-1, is KAGVTQTPRYLIKTRGQQVTLSCSPISGHRSVSWYQQTPGQGLQFLFEYFSETQRNKGNFPGRFSGRQFSNSRSEMNVSTLELGDSALYLCASSLERPGTEAFFGQGTRLTVV.